Below are 9 T cell receptor beta chains sequenced from a single sample in a study of blood T cell dynamics during melanoma immunotherapy (dated by TCRdb to 2018 to 2021). The library was generated by the immunoSEQ multiplex PCR assay. The table was pulled from immuneACCESS by TCRdb, which kept in-frame rearrangements only. Such tables lose some clones; where checked, under half of the loss comes from unresolved V genes, and the rest has no known cause. This sample has approximately 29,000 clones in its table, and approximately 88% of those were observed once. The ten largest account for under 13% of the sample. The time point label for this specimen denotes: week 3, after first cycle of checkpoint inhibitor. Source: blood, taken from a patient treated with checkpoint blockade. Receptor source: a human donor with melanoma.

V usage is TRBV7-9 and J usage is TRBJ2-1, with D possibly being TRBD1 or TRBD2 (5 bases each). The germline CDR1 and CDR2 sequences are SEHNR and FQNEAQ (reference sequence). The CDR3 runs 15 residues. V lost 1 base and J 6 bases, leaving 13 bases between the germline ends. CDR3 residues: CASSLVDRDLNEQFF. CDR3 sequence (DNA): TGTGCCAGCAGCTTAGTTGACCGGGACCTCAATGAGCAGTTCTTC. The variable domain in full, with the rest retrieved from reference TRBV7-9 and TRBJ2-1, is DTGVSQNPRHKITKRGQNVTFRCDPISEHNRLYWYRQTLGQGPEFLTYFQNEAQLEKSRLLSDRFSAERPKGSFSTLEIQRTEQGDSAMYLCASSLVDRDLNEQFFGPGTRLTVL.

The chain has TRBV19 and TRBJ2-7, with TRBD1 matching over 10 bases. The CDR3 spans 14 residues. J lost 3 bases, V lost 5 bases, and 4 bases had no gene match. Germline V gene lookup returns CDR1 LNHDA and CDR2 SQIVND (reference sequence). CDR3 loop: CASSAGQGYYEQYF. The CDR3 nucleotides read TGTGCCAGTAGTGCGGGACAGGGGTACTACGAGCAGTACTTC.

The genes are TRBV29-1 and TRBJ1-2; D perhaps matches TRBD1 (6 bases). CDR3 length: 13 residues. The germline CDR1 and CDR2 sequences are SQVTM and ANQGSEA. V lost 3 bases to trimming and J lost 7 bases, with 15 bases between them. The CDR3 loop is CSVEEEGVGGYTF. The CDR3, as DNA: TGCAGCGTTGAGGAGGAGGGGGTAGGTGGCTACACCTTC.

V is TRBV28 and J is TRBJ1-6; maybe TRBD1 (6 bases). Trimming removed 5 bases from V and 9 bases from J, with 11 bases in between. CDR1 and CDR2 from the germline V gene are MDHEN and SYDVKM. The CDR3 runs 13 residues. Here the CDR3 DNA reads TGTGCCAGCAGTCGAGGGGGGACTTCACCCCTCCACTTT. Its protein product is CASSRGGTSPLHF.

The chain combines TRBV10-3 with TRBJ2-7, with D perhaps matching TRBD2 (6 bases). Between the trimmed V and J ends, which lost 0 bases and 3 bases, there was a span of 9 bases. CDR3 length: 14 residues. Germline values: CDR1 ENHRY, CDR2 SYGVKD. This CDR3 reads CAISESTGVYEQYF. CDR3 bases: TGTGCCATCAGTGAGTCGACGGGGGTCTACGAGCAGTACTTC.

The chain is built from TRBV10-2 and TRBJ2-3; the D call may be TRBD1 or TRBD2 (6 bases each). In germline, CDR1 is WSHSY, CDR2 SAAADI. The CDR3 spans 14 residues. V was shortened by 11 bases and J by 3 bases, with 18 bases between the two germline ends. CDR3 DNA sequence: TGCGCCGCCCAGAGGGGGGAAAGTACAGATACGCAGTATTTT. Protein sequence: CAAQRGESTDTQYF.

This chain connects TRBV5-1 to TRBJ1-6, with TRBD1 matching over 8 bases. Per the germline V gene, CDR1 is SGHRS and CDR2 is YFSETQ. Trimming took 6 bases from V and 9 from J; bases not matched to a gene: 8. The CDR3 runs to 14 residues. The CDR3 region is CASTLGQGFSPLHF. CDR3 DNA: TGCGCCAGCACCCTAGGACAGGGTTTTTCACCCCTCCACTTT.

The chain links TRBV7-2 to TRBJ1-5; no clear D gene. The germline V gene encodes CDR1 SGHTA and CDR2 FQGNSA. This CDR3 region has 17 residues. Trimming removed 0 bases from V and 0 bases from J, with 12 bases in between. CDR3 loop: CASSLAARTYSNQPQHF. As DNA, the CDR3 is TGTGCCAGCAGCTTAGCAGCCCGCACCTATAGCAATCAGCCCCAGCATTTT.

The DNA of the CDR3 is TGTGCCAGCAGTTATCGCCCGGGACAGGGGGGTGAAAAACTGTTTTTT. Translated, it gives CASSYRPGQGGEKLFF. The chain links TRBV6-5 to TRBJ1-4; TRBD1 agrees at 11 bases. The CDR3 consists of 16 residues. Germline V gene sequence: CDR1 MNHEY, CDR2 SVGAGI. With V trimmed by 3 bases and J by 7 bases, 7 bases remained unmatched.